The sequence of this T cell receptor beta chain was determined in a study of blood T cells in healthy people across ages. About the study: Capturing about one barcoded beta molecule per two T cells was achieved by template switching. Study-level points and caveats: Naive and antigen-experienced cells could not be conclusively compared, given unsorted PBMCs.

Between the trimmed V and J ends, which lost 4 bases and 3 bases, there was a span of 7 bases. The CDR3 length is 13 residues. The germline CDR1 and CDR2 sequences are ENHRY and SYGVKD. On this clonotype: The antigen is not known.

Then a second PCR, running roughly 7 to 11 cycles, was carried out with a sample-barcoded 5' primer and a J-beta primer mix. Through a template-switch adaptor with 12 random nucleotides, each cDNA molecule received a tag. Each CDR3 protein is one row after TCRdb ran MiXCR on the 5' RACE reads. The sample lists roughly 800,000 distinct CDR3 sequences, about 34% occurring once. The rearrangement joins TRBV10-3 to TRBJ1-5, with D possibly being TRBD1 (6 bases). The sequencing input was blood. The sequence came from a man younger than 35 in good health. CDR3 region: CAISGQDNQPQHF. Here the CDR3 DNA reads TGTGCCATCAGTGGACAGGACAATCAGCCCCAGCATTTT.